This TCR beta chain is from a study of a mutant IDH1 vaccine in newly diagnosed glioma. The wider study: Radiotherapy, temozolomide, or both had been given previously, and both were given to most. The study's findings and limits: The study observed vaccine-induced immune responses in approximately 93% of patients.

V dropped 2 bases and J dropped 7 bases, with 8 bases sitting between them. Germline CDR1 is SQVTM and CDR2 is ANQGSEA. The CDR3 is made up of 11 amino acids. Sequencing used immunoSEQ multiplex PCR; TCRdb keeps in-frame clones, though not all of them. Of about 56,000 clones in the sample, 85% to 90% were seen once. Regarding this clone: Its target is not known.

Time point noted: week 35, safety follow-up. Doses comprised 300 ug of mutant IDH1 20-mer peptide each, plus topical imiquimod. Patients, over weeks 1, 3, 5, 7, 11, 15, 19 and 23, received a total of eight vaccinations. The rearrangement joins TRBV29-1 to TRBJ2-5, with a possible D match to TRBD1 (5 bases). The material was PBMCs, obtained from a glioma patient whose treatment included an IDH1 peptide vaccine. The sequence came from a man aged 35-49 years with glioma. CDR3 sequence reads: CSVESQGTQYF. The CDR3, as DNA: TGCAGCGTTGAATCGCAGGGGACCCAGTACTTC.